This T cell receptor beta chain was retrieved from a study of T cell repertoires in cytomegalovirus infection. In the study overall: Public TCR beta signature analysis indicated the presence of both CMV infection and matching HLA type. Study-wide results and caveats: In two of eight donors, the top clonotype was HLA-C-restricted CMV-specific.

This clonotype was detected ten times or more. The antigen remains unidentified. The CDR3 loop spans 15 amino acids. The V segment lost 3 bases and the J segment 4 bases; nucleotides outside the gene matches: 7. Looked up from germline, CDR1 is ENHRY and CDR2 is SYGVKD. TCRdb reanalysed the reads using MiXCR and keeps one entry per CDR3 protein. Seen here are around 170,000 distinct CDR3 sequences, around 15% observed once, and the top ten hold roughly 27%. This TCR was sampled from a human donor in good health (CMV status not recorded). Some clones in this sample may be carry-over from other donors' samples. Sequenced sample: PBMCs. The chain combines TRBV10-3 with TRBJ2-3; 7 nucleotides line up with TRBD2. CDR3 sequence: CAISDSGGLPDTQYF. The DNA of the CDR3 is TGTGCCATCAGTGACTCGGGGGGACTGCCAGATACGCAGTATTTT.